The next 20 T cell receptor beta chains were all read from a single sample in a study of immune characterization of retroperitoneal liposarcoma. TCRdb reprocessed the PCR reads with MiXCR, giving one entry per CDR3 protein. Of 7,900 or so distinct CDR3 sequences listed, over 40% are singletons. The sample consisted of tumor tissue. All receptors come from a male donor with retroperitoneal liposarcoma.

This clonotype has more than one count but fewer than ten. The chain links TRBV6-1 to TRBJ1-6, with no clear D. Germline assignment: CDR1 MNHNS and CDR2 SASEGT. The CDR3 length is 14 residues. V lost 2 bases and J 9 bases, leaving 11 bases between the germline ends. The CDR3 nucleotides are TGTGCCAGCAGTGAATTCGCGGGGAGTTCACCCCTCCACTTT. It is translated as CASSEFAGSSPLHF.

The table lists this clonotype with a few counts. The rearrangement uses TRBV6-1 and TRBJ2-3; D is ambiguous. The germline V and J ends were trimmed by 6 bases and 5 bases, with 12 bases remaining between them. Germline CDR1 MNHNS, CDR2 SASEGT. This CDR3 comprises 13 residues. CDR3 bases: TGTGCCAGCAGCTTGACTGTGCGAGATACGCAGTATTTT. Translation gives CASSLTVRDTQYF.

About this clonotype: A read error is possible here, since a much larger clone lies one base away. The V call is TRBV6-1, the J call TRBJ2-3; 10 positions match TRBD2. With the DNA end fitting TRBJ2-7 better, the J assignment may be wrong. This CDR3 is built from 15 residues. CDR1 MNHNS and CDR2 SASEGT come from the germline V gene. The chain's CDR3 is CASSFGLAAGDEQYF. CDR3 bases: TGTGCCAGCAGTTTTGGACTAGCGGCAGGAGATGAGCAGTACTTC.

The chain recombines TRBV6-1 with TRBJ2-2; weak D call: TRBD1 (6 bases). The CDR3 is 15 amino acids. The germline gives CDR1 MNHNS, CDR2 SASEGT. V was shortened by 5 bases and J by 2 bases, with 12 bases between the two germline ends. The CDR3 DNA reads TGTGCCAGCAGTCCCAAGGACAGAAACACCGGGGAGCTGTTTTTT. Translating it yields CASSPKDRNTGELFF.

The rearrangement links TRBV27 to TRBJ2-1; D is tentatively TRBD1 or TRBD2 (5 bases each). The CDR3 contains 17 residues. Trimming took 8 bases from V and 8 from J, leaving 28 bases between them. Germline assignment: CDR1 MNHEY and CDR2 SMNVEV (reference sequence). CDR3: CASGRDLRTASDDEQFF. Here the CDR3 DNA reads TGTGCCAGCGGCAGGGACCTCCGGACCGCCAGTGACGATGAGCAGTTCTTC.

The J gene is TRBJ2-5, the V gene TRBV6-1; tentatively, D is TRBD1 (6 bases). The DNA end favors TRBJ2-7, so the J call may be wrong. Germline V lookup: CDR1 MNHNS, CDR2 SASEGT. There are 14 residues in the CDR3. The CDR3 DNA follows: TGTGCCAGCAGTGAAGCGGACAGCCTCTACGAGCAGTACTTC. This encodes CASSEADSLYEQYF.

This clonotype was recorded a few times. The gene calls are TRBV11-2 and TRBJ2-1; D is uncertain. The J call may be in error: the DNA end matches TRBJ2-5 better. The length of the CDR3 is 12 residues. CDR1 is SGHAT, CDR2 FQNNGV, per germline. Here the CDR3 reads CASSRWEETQYF. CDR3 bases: TGTGCCAGCAGCCGGTGGGAAGAGACCCAGTACTTC.

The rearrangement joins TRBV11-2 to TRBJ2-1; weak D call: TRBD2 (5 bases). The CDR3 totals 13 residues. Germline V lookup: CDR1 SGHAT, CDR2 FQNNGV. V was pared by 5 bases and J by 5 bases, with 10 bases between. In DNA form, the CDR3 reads TGTGCCAGCAGCCCACAGAGGGACAATGAGCAGTTCTTC. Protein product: CASSPQRDNEQFF.

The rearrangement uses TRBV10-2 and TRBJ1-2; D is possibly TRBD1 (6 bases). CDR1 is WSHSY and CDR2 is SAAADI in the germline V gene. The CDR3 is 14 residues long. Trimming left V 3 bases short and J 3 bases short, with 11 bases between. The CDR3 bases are TGCGCCAGCAGTGACCTCGGGGGGCACTATGGCTACACCTTC. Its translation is CASSDLGGHYGYTF.

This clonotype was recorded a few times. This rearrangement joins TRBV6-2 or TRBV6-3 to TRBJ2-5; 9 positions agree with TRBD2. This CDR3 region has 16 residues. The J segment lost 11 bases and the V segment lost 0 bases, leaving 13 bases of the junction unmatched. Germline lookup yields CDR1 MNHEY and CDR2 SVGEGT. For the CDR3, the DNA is TGTGCCAGCAGTTACTCGCCGACTAGCGGTTACAATGAGCAGTACTTC. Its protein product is CASSYSPTSGYNEQYF.

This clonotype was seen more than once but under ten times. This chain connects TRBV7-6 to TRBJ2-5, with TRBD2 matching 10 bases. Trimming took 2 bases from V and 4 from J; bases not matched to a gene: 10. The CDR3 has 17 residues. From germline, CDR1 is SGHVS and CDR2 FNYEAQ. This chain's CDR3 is CASSLSVASGSVETQYF. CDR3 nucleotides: TGTGCCAGCAGCTTAAGTGTGGCTAGCGGGAGTGTAGAGACCCAGTACTTC. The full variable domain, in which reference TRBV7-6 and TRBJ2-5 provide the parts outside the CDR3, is GAGVSQSPRYKVTKRGQDVALRCDPISGHVSLYWYRQALGQGPEFLTYFNYEAQQDKSGLPNDRFSAERPEGSISTLTIQRTEQRDSAMYRCASSLSVASGSVETQYFGPGTRLLVL.

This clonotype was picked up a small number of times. CDR3 nucleotide sequence: TGTGCCAGCAGCCAAGATCGAAAGACCCAGTACTTC. Its translation is CASSQDRKTQYF. The chain has TRBV14 and TRBJ2-1, with no clear D. The J call is doubtful: the DNA matches TRBJ2-5 better. Per germline, CDR1 SGHDN and CDR2 FVKESK. There are 12 residues in the CDR3.

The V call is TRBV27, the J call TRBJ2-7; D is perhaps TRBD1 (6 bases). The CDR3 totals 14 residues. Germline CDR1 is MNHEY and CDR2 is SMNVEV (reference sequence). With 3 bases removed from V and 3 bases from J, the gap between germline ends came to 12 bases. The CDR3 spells CASSFGRGYYEQYF. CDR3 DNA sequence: TGTGCCAGCAGTTTTGGTAGGGGGTACTACGAGCAGTACTTC.

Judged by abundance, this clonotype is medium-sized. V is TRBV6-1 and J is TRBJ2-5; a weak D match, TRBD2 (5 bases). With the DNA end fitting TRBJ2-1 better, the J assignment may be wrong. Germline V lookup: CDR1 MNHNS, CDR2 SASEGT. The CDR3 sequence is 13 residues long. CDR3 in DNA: TGTGCCAGCAGTGAAGGGGAGCAAGAGACCCAGTTCTTC. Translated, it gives CASSEGEQETQFF.

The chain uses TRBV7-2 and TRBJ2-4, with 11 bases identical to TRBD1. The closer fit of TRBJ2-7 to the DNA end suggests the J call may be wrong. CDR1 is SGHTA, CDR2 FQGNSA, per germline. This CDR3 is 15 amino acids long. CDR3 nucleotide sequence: TGTGCCAGCAGCCTCGGGGGGACAGGGGGGTACGAGCAGTACTTC. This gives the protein CASSLGGTGGYEQYF.

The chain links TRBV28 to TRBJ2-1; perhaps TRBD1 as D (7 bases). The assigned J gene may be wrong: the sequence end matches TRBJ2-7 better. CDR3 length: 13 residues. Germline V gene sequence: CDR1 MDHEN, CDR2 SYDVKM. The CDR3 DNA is TGTGCCAGCACTCAACAGGGGACTTACGAGCAGTACTTC. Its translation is CASTQQGTYEQYF.

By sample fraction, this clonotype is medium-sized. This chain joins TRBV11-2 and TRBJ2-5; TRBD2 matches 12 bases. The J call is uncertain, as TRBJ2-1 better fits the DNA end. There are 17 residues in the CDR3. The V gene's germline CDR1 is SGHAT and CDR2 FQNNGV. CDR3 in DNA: TGTGCCAGCAGCTTAGTCCTTCTAGCGGGAGGGGGGAATGAGCAGTTCTTC. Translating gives CASSLVLLAGGGNEQFF.

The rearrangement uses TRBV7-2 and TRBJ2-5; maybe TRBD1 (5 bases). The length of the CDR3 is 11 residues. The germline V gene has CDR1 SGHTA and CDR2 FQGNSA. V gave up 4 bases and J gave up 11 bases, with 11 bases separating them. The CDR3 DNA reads TGTGCCAGCAGCTGGGGCGGTGAGCAGTACTTC. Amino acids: CASSWGGEQYF.

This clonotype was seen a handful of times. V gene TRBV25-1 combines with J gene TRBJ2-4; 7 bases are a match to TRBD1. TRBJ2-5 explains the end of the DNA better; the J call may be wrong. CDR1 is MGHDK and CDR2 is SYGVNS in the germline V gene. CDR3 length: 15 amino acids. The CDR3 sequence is CASTPTGFGGETQYF. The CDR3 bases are TGTGCCAGCACCCCGACAGGGTTTGGGGGAGAGACCCAGTACTTC.

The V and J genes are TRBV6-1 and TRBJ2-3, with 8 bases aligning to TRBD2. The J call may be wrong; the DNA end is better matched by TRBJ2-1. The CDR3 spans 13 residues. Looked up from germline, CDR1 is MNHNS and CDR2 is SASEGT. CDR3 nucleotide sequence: TGTGCCAGCAGCGGGGGGGGGAAAGAGACCCAGTTCTTC. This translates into CASSGGGKETQFF.